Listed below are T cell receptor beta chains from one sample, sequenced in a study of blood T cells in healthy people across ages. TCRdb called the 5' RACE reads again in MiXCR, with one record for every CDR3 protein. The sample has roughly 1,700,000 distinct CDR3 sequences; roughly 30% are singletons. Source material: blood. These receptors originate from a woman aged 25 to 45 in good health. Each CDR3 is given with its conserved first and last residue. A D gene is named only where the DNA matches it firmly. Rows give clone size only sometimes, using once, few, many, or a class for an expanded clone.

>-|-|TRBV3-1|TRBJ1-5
TGTGCCAGCAGCCCCCCCTGGGAAGGGGTCGATAGCAATCAGCCCCAGCATTTT
CASSPPWEGVDSNQPQHF
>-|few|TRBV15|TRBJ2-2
TGTGCCACCAGTTCGGACCATAACACCGGGGAGCTGTTTTTT
CATSSDHNTGELFF
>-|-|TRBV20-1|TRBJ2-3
TGCAGTGCCATCGATGCCAGGGGAGGAGCAGATACGCAGTATTTT
CSAIDARGGADTQYF
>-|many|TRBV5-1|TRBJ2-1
TGTGCCAGCAGCGGCCCATCGTACAATGAGCAGTTCTTC
CASSGPSYNEQFF
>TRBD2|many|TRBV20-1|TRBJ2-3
TGCAGTGCTAGAGATCTAGCGGGCACAGATACGCAGTATTTT
CSARDLAGTDTQYF
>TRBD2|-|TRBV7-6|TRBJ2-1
TGTGCCAGCAGCTTAGCTGGCGGGAGTCTCGATGAGCAGTTCTTC
CASSLAGGSLDEQFF
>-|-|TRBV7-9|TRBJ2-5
TGTGCCAGCAGCTTGGGCGCGACTAGGAAAGAGACCCAGTACTTC
CASSLGATRKETQYF
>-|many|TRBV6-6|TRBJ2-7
TGTGCCAGCAGGAGGGTAGCGATGGCCGGGGGCGAGCAGTACTTC
CASRRVAMAGGEQYF
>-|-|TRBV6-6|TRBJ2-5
TGTGCCAGCACCCAACAGGGCATGGAGCAGTACTTC
CASTQQGMEQYF
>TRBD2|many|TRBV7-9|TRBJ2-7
TGTGCCAGCAGCGGTAACCTAGCGGGACTGTCCTACGAGCAGTACTTC
CASSGNLAGLSYEQYF
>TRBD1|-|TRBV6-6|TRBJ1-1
TGTGCCAGCACCATGACAGGGAGGGCTGAAGCTTTCTTT
CASTMTGRAEAFF
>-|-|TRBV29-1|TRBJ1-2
TGCAGCGTGAGGGGAGAGGATGGCTACACCTTC
CSVRGEDGYTF
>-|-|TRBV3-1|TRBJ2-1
TGTGCCAGCAGCCAGGTTCAGGGAAGAGGTGAGCAGTTCTTC
CASSQVQGRGEQFF
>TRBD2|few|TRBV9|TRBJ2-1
TGTGCCAGCAGCGTAGATCCCTCGCGGGGGGGCAATGAGCAGTTCTTC
CASSVDPSRGGNEQFF
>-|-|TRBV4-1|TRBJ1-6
TGCGCCAGCAGCCAGGCAGGGGCATCACCCCTCCACTTT
CASSQAGASPLHF
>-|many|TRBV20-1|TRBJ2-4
TGCAGTGCTAGCTCCCAGCCCTCAAGTGACATTCAGTACTTC
CSASSQPSSDIQYF
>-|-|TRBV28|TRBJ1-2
TGTGCCAGCAGTTTAATTGGCTCCAATAACTATGGCTACACCTTC
CASSLIGSNNYGYTF
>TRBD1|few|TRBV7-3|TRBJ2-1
TGTGCCAGCAGCGAAGGACAGGGGGCCGATGAGCAGTTCTTC
CASSEGQGADEQFF
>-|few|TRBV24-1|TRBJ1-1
TGTGCCACCAGTCACAGCGACACTGAAGCTTTCTTT
CATSHSDTEAFF
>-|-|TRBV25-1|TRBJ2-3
TGTGCCAGCAGTTCGTTAGGACAAAGGAGAGATACGCAGTATTTT
CASSSLGQRRDTQYF
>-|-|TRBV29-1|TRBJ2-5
TGCAGCGTAGACAGTAAAGAGACCCAGTACTTC
CSVDSKETQYF
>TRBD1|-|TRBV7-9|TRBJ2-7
TGTGCCAGCAGCCCCCCCGGTACAGGGGTAGACGAGCAGTACTTC
CASSPPGTGVDEQYF
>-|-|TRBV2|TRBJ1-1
TGTGCCAGCAGTGCTTCAGGGGTACGGACTGAAGCTTTCTTT
CASSASGVRTEAFF
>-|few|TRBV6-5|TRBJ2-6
TGTGCCAGCAGTTACGAGACACCTATCACTGGGGCCAACGTCCTGACTTTC
CASSYETPITGANVLTF
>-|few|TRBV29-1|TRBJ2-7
TGCGGCGTTAGGACAGCCTCCTACGAGCAGTACTTC
CGVRTASYEQYF
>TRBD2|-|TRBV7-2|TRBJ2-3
TGTGCCAGCAGCTTAGTCCCCGGACTAGCGGGCACAGATACGCAGTATTTT
CASSLVPGLAGTDTQYF
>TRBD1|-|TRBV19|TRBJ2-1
TGTGCCAGTAGTGCCACAGGGGGCTCAGGCGATGAGCAGTTCTTC
CASSATGGSGDEQFF
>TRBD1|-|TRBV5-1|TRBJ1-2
TGCGCCAGCAGCTTTGGGACAGGGGGCGCCAACTATGGCTACACCTTC
CASSFGTGGANYGYTF
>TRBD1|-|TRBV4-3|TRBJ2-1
TGCGCCAACCAATCCGGGACAGGGTTTCGCAATGAGCAGTTCTTC
CANQSGTGFRNEQFF
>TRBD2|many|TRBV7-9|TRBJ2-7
TGTGCCAGCAGCCCTGGGGTAGCGGGGGGCAGCGCGCCCTACGAGCAGTACTTC
CASSPGVAGGSAPYEQYF
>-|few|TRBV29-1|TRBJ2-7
TGCAGCGCCAGCGGGTCCTCTCAATACGAGCAGTACTTC
CSASGSSQYEQYF
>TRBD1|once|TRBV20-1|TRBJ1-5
TGCAGTGCTCACGACAGGGGCGATCAGCCCCAGCATTTT
CSAHDRGDQPQHF
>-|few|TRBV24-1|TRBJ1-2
TGTGCCACCAGTGCGGGGACCCTTGATGGCTACACCTTC
CATSAGTLDGYTF
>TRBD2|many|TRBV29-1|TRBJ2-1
TGCAGCGTTGAGGTAGCGGGATACTACAATGAGCAGTTCTTC
CSVEVAGYYNEQFF
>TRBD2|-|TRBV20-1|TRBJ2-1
TGCAGTGCTAGCCCCGGGGCGGGAGGGTACAATGAGCAGTTCTTC
CSASPGAGGYNEQFF
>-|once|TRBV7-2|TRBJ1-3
TGTGCCAGCAGCTATGACCGAAGTCCCAGCGGCACCATATATTTT
CASSYDRSPSGTIYF
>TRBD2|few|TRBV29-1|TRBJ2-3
TGCAGCGTTGACGGGGGACTAGCGGGACGAACAGATACGCAGTATTTT
CSVDGGLAGRTDTQYF
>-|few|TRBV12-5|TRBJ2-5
TGTGCTAGTGGTTTGCCCGAGAGGGGGTCCGAGACCCAGTACTTC
CASGLPERGSETQYF